A selection of T cell receptor beta chains follows, all from one sample in a study of vaccination effects on CD4 cells after COVID-19. The repertoire was sequenced with immunoSEQ multiplex PCR; TCRdb's copy has only in-frame clones and lacks some. Of approximately 40,000 clones in the sample, around 80% were seen once. Antigens for these TCRs are unknown. The material sequenced was CD4+ T cells from PBMCs cultured without peptide, taken after COVID-19 vaccination. The receptor source for this set is a human donor who had a prior SARS-CoV-2 infection. Both conserved end residues are part of each CDR3. A D gene is named only where the DNA matches it firmly. Expanded clones get a size class; other rows say once, few or many, or leave the size out.

. | TRBJ2-2 | . | TRBV2 | TGTGCCAGCAGTGAATTTCACCCGGAATTTCCCGGGGAGCTGTTTTTT | CASSEFHPEFPGELFF
. | TRBJ1-5 | . | TRBV2 | TGTGCCAGCCGTTTGTTAGCTTATAGCAATCAGCCCCAGCATTTT | CASRLLAYSNQPQHF
once | TRBJ1-4 | . | TRBV4-2 | TGTGCCAGCAGCTCACAGATTAGGCGGGGGCCTAAGGATGAAAAACTGTTTTTT | CASSSQIRRGPKDEKLFF
. | TRBJ1-2 | . | TRBV10-3 | TGTGCCATCAGTGAGGGGCGTGTTACTAACTATGGCTACACCTTC | CAISEGRVTNYGYTF
few | TRBJ1-1 | . | TRBV7-3 | TGTGCCAGCAGCATGATACAGGGCACTGAAGCTTTCTTT | CASSMIQGTEAFF
. | TRBJ2-2 | . | TRBV2 | TGTGCCCAGATTCGGGACCTGAACACCGGGGAGCTGTTTTTT | CAQIRDLNTGELFF
once | TRBJ2-2 | TRBD1 | TRBV24-1 | TGTGCCACCAGTGATGCCGGGACAGGGGGCTTGACCGGGGAGCTGTTTTTT | CATSDAGTGGLTGELFF
. | TRBJ1-2 | . | TRBV6-5 | TGTGCCAGCAGTCCGGCACCGGGAACTTTTGATGGCTACACCTTC | CASSPAPGTFDGYTF
. | TRBJ2-3 | TRBD2 | TRBV5-1 | TGCGCCAGCAGCTTGGGACTAGCGGGGCCCACAGATACGCAGTATTTT | CASSLGLAGPTDTQYF
. | TRBJ2-2 | TRBD1 | TRBV6-6 | TGTGCCAGCAGTCGGGACAGGGACACCGGGGAGCTGTTTTTT | CASSRDRDTGELFF
once | TRBJ1-1 | . | TRBV5-6 | TGTGCCAGCAGCTTGGTCTTTATGGGGGGCCTGAACACTGAAGCTTTCTTT | CASSLVFMGGLNTEAFF